This T cell receptor beta chain was observed in a study of beta chain features in type 1 diabetes. Overall study results and limits: Sequencing used cDNA, and cells with high TCR expression could therefore be over-represented. Patients with Type 1 diabetes showed moderately but significantly shorter TCRB CDR3s in all four CD4+ subsets.

Trimming at V came to 2 bases and at J to 3 bases, leaving 4 bases not matched to a gene. The CDR3 runs 14 residues. CDR1 SGHRS and CDR2 YFSETQ come from the germline V gene. This clone has just a few counts. No antigen is known for it. Additional DNA sequences in this sample encode the identical CDR3. The entirety of the isolated RNA underwent reverse transcription, so expressed TCRB transcripts were sequenced. Method: immunoSEQ multiplex PCR; TCRdb's copy keeps in-frame clones and lacks some. The profile shows roughly 730,000 clones, about an eighth of them singletons. The V gene is TRBV5-1, the J gene TRBJ1-1; 7 bases are a match to TRBD1. This sequence originates from a man younger than 35 with type 1 diabetes. Sequenced: naive CD4+ T cells from blood. In DNA, the CDR3 is TGCGCCAGCAGCTTCGGGACAGCTGACACTGAAGCTTTCTTT. Residues: CASSFGTADTEAFF.